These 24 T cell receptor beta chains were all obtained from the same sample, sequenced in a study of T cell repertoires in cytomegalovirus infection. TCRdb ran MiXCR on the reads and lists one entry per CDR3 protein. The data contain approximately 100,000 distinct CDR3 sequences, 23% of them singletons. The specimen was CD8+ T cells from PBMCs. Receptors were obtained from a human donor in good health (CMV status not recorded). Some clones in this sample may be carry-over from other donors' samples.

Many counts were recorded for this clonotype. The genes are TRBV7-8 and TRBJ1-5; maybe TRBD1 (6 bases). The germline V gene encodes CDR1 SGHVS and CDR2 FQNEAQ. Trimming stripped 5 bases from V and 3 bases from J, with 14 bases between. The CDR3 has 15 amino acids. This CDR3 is CASSPWDNNNQPQHF. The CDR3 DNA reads TGTGCCAGCAGCCCCTGGGACAACAACAATCAGCCCCAGCATTTT. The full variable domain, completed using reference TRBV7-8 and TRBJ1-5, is GAGVSQSPRYKVAKRGQDVALRCDPISGHVSLFWYQQALGQGPEFLTYFQNEAQLDKSGLPSDRFFAERPEGSVSTLKIQRTQQEDSAVYLCASSPWDNNNQPQHFGDGTRLSIL.

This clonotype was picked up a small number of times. This CDR3 reads CASSQGLAGGWSYEQYF. CDR3 sequence (DNA): TGTGCCAGCAGCCAGGGACTAGCGGGAGGTTGGTCGTACGAGCAGTACTTC. The genes are TRBV11-2 and TRBJ2-7; 15 bases are shared with TRBD2. Germline lookup yields CDR1 SGHAT and CDR2 FQNNGV. The CDR3 consists of 17 residues. V dropped 5 bases and J dropped 4; count of bases not matched to a gene: 9.

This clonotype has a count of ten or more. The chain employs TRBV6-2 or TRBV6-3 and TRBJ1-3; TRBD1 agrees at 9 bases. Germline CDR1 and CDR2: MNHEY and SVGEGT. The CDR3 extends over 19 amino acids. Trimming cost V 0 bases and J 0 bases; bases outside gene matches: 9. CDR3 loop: CASSYSTGQGASSGNTIYF. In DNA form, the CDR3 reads TGTGCCAGCAGTTACTCTACGGGACAGGGAGCGAGCTCTGGAAACACCATATATTTT.

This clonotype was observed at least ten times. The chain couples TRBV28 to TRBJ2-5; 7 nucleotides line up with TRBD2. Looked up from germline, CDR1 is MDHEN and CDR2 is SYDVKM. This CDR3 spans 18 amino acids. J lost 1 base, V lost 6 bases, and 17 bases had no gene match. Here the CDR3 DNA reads TGTGCCAGCAGCCTCACTATTGGGAGGGGAGGGACCCAAGAGACCCAGTACTTC. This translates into CASSLTIGRGGTQETQYF.

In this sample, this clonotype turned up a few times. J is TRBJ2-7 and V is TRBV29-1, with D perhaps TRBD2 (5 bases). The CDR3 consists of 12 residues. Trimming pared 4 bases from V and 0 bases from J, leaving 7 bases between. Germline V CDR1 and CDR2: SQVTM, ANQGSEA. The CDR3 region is CSVATSSYEQYF. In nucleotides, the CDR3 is TGCAGCGTTGCTACTAGCTCCTACGAGCAGTACTTC.

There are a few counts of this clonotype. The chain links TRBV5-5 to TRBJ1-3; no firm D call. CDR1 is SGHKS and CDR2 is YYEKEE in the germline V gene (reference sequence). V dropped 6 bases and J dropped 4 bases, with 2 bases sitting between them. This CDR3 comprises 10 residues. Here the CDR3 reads CASNGNTIYF. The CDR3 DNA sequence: TGTGCCAGCAACGGAAACACCATATATTTT.

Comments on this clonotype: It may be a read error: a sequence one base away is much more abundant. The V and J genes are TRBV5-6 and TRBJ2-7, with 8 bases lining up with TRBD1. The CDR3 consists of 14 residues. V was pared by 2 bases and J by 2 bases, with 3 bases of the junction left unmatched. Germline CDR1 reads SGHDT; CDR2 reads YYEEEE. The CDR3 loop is CASSFGQGPYEQYF. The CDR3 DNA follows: TGTGCCAGCAGCTTCGGACAGGGACCCTACGAGCAGTACTTC.

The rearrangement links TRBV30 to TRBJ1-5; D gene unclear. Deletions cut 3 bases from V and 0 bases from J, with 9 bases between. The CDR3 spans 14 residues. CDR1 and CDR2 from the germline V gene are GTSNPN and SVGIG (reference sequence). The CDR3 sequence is CAWRAPYSNQPQHF. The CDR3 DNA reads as TGTGCCTGGAGGGCCCCGTATAGCAATCAGCCCCAGCATTTT.

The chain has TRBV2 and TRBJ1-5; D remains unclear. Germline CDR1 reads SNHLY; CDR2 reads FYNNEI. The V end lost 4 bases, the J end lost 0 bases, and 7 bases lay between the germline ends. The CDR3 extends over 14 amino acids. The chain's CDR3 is CASSVPDSNQPQHF. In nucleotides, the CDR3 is TGTGCCAGCAGTGTCCCGGATAGCAATCAGCCCCAGCATTTT.

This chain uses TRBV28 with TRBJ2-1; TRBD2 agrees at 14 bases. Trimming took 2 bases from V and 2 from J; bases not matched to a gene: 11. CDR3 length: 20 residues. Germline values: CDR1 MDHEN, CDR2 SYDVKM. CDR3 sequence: CASSLPKIGLAGGTYNEQFF. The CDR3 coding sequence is TGTGCCAGCAGTTTACCTAAAATCGGACTAGCGGGGGGAACCTACAATGAGCAGTTCTTC.

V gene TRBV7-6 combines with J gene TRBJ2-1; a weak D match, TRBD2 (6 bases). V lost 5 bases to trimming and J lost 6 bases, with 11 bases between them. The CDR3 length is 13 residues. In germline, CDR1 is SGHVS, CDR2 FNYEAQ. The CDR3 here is CASSQGLSNEQFF. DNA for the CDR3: TGTGCCAGCAGCCAAGGACTATCCAATGAGCAGTTCTTC.

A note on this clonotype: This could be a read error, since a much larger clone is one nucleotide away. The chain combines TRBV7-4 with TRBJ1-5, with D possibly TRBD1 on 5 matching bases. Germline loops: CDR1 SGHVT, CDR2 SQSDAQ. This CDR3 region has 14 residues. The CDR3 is CASSLSGDHQTQHF. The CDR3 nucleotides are TGTGCCAGCAGCTTATCGGGGGATCATCAGACCCAGCATTTT.

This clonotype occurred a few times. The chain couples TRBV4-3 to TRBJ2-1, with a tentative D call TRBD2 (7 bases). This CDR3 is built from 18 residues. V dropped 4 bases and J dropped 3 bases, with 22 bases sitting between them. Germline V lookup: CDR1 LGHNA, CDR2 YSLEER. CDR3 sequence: CASSRKTGGRDFYNEQFF. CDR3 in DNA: TGCGCCAGCAGCCGAAAGACGGGGGGCCGCGATTTCTACAATGAGCAGTTCTTC.

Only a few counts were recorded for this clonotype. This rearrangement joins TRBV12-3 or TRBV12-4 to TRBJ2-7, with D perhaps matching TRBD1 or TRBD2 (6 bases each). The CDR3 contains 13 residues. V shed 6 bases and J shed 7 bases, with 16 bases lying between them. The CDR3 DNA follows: TGTGCCAGCAGAGTCAACCGAGGGGGGGAGCAGTACTTC. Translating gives CASRVNRGGEQYF.

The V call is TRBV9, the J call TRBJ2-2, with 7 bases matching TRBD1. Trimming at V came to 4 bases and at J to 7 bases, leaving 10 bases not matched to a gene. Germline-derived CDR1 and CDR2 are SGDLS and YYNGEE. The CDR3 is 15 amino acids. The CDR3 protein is CASSPLAAGGGELFF. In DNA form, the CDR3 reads TGTGCCAGCAGCCCCTTAGCCGCAGGGGGCGGGGAGCTGTTTTTT. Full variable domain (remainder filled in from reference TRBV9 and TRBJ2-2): DSGVTQTPKHLITATGQRVTLRCSPRSGDLSVYWYQQSLDQGLQFLIQYYNGEERAKGNILERFSAQQFPDLHSELNLSSLELGDSALYFCASSPLAAGGGELFFGEGSRLTVL.

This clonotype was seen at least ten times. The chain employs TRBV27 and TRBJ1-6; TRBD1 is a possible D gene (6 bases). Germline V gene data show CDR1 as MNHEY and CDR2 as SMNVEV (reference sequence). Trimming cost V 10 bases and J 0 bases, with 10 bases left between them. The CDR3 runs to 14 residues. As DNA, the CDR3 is TGTGCCACGTCGGACAGCTCCTATAATTCACCCCTCCACTTT. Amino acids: CATSDSSYNSPLHF.

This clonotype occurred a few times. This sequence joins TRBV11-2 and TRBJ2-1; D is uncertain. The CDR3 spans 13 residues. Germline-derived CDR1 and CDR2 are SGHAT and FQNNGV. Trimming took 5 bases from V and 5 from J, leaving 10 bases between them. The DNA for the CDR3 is TGTGCCAGCAGCCCGGCATGGGACAATGAGCAGTTCTTC. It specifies CASSPAWDNEQFF.

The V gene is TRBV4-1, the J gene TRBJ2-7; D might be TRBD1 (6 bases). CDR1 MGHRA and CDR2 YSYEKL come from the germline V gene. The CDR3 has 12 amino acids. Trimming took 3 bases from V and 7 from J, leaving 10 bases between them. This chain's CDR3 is CASSQDSGEQYF. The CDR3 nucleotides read TGCGCCAGCAGCCAGGACAGTGGGGAGCAGTACTTC.

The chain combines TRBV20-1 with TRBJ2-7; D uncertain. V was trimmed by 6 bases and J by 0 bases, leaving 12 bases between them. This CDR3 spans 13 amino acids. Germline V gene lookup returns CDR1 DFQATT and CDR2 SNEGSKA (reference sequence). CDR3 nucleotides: TGCAGTGCCCCCCGGACGGGCTCCTACGAGCAGTACTTC. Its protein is CSAPRTGSYEQYF.

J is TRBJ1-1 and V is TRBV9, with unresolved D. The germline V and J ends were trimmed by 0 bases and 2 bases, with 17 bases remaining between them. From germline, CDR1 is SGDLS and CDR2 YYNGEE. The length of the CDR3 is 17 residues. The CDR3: CASSVVDPGVSNTEAFF. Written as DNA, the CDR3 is TGTGCCAGCAGCGTAGTGGATCCGGGAGTATCAAACACTGAAGCTTTCTTT.

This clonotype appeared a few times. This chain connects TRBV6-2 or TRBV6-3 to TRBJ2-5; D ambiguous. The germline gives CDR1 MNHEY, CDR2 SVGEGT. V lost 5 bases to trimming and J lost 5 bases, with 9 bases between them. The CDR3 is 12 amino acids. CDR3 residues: CASSHLDETQYF. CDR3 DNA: TGTGCCAGCAGTCACCTCGATGAGACCCAGTACTTC.

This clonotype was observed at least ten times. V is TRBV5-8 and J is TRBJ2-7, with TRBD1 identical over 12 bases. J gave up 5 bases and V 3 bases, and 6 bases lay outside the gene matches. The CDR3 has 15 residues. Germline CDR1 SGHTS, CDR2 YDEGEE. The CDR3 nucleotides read TGTGCCAGCAGCTATATGGGACAGGGGGCCAACGAGCAGTACTTC. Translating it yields CASSYMGQGANEQYF.

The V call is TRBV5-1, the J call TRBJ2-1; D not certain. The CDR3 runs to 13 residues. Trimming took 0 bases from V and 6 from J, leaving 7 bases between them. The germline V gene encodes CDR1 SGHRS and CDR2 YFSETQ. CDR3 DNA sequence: TGCGCCAGCAGCTTGGACGACGGCAATGAGCAGTTCTTC. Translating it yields CASSLDDGNEQFF.

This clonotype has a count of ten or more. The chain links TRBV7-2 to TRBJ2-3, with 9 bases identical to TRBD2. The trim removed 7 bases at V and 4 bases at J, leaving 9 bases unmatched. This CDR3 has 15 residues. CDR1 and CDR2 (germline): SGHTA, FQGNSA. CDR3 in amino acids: CASNPRAGGPDTQYF. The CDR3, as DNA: TGTGCCAGCAACCCCCGGGCGGGAGGGCCAGATACGCAGTATTTT.